This T cell receptor (beta chain) was found in a study of CD4 T cells in relation to SARS-CoV-2 and coronaviruses. Study in general: PBMCs were cultured with antigen for roughly 10 days before TCR beta sequencing. The negative reference was HIV-1 Nef peptide pool or peptide-free culture.

Germline V CDR1 and CDR2: MNHEY, SVGEGT. The CDR3 has 13 residues. The V gene end was trimmed by 5 bases and the J gene end by 7 bases; junction bases not matched to a gene: 7. CD4+ T cells from unexposed donors were obtained before the COVID-19 pandemic (2011-2018). The cells were cultured for roughly 11 days before CD4+ T cells were isolated. Testing used SARS-CoV-2 S/N and four cold-coronavirus spikes on unexposed-donor CD4+ T cells, cells permitting. As to this clone: Its target is not known.

General study results and limits: Samples before the pandemic and after infection were not matched within any donor.

Here immunoSEQ multiplex PCR was the method, and the copy in TCRdb shows in-frame clones only, minus some. The sample yields approximately 20,000 clones, around 81% seen once. The chain uses TRBV6-2 or TRBV6-3 and TRBJ1-2; 7 bases are shared with TRBD1. This clonotype was sampled from a human donor in good health. Material for sequencing was CD4+ T cells from PBMCs, cultured in vitro. The CDR3 spells CASSPFGQAGYTF. CDR3 sequence (DNA): TGTGCCAGCAGTCCCTTCGGACAGGCTGGCTACACCTTC.